This T cell receptor (beta chain) was identified during a study of T cells expressing NK-cell markers. The overall study: Most of the eight sequenced donors were HCMV-seropositive; one was seronegative.

TCRdb re-called the 5' RACE reads and gives one entry per CDR3 protein, without DNA. The listing records roughly 390,000 distinct CDR3 sequences. CDR3 length: 15 amino acids. The V gene's germline CDR1 is SGHRS and CDR2 YFSETQ. Study observations and caveats: For a handful of donors, these clonotypes were likewise the leading ones in the CD3+CD56-NKG2C+ fraction.

In the case of this clonotype: The target antigen is unknown.

The sequenced material came from blood T cells: a sorted CD56 or NKG2C T cell subset, CD4+ or CD8+ T cells, or bulk PBMC T cells (not recorded which). The sequence was obtained from a man aged 18-69 years in good health. The rearrangement joins TRBV5-1 to TRBJ2-5; TCRdb returns TRBD1, unconfirmable since there is no DNA. The CDR3 region is CASSRRGAPQETQYF.